This T cell receptor (beta chain) comes out of a study of shared clonotypes between healthy human individuals (dated by TCRdb to 2020 to 2021). In terms of the full investigation: The cohort comprised a couple of women and a few men aged 18 to 49 years. For each donor, three plates each were used for CD4 naive and CD4 memory, two plates were used for CD8 naive, and one plate was used for CD8 memory. The study deeply sequenced blood TCR repertoires of about 5 healthy adults to estimate repertoire size and the extent of clonotype sharing between individuals. To increase sequencing depth and limit assay-specific biases, different laboratories used diverse techniques to prepare libraries and sequence TCR repertoires. Each donor's leukapheresis produced roughly between about 0.9 and 9.5 billion PBMCs. The investigation overall reported the following: Estimated clonotype richness was generally larger for naive than for memory subsets. When several donors were compared, the shared fraction of clonotypes was around 5.1% for naive CD4, around 3.6% for naive CD8, about 2.4% for memory CD4, and under 0.5% for memory CD8. Clonotypes shared by all four sorted-subset donors showed higher generation probabilities than non-shared clonotypes. Pairwise subsampling led to the expectation that sequencing depth would affect the degree of clonotype sharing among donors. Because the study included a small number of donors, the genetic and exposure-history diversity represented was limited. Sampling was restricted to blood, and TCR repertoires in tissues likely differ from the TCR repertoires found in blood. Even with the large sequencing depth, rarefaction of the sorted-subset datasets indicated that sequencing was incomplete.

For the CD8 naive samples, CD45RO-negative cells were positively selected for CCR7, yielding a CD45RA+CCR7+ population from which TemRA cells were excluded. The donors were healthy, HIV-negative adults who had no recently reported acute infections or vaccinations. All donors were Caucasian adults living in Nashville, Tennessee, USA. Blood was obtained by leukapheresis, after which PBMCs were separated by Ficoll-Histopaque density gradient centrifugation and cryopreserved in liquid nitrogen vapor phase. Analytical flow cytometry was used to check the purity and quantity of every magnetically sorted T cell population. Genomic DNA was isolated from every sorted fraction and measured by UV absorbance on a Nanodrop 2000c. TCR CDR3 regions were amplified from genomic DNA by multiplex PCR using the deep immunoSEQ assay. Genomic DNA extracted from each cell subset was distributed evenly over all wells of several immunoSEQ 96-well plates, and each plate served as one replicate. Each replicate PCR for sorted subsets received around 210 ng genomic DNA, equal to roughly 30,000 T cell genomes. The purified libraries were quantified using a Qubit 3.0 fluorometer, sized with a Bioanalyzer 2100, and then quantified again using the KAPA Library Quantification kit. A separate single-read 150-cycle Illumina NextSeq 550 flow cell was used to sequence each immunoSEQ 96-well plate. From the authors' description of their analysis: Because the immunoSEQ output included only junctional sequences and no quality scores, the filtering could not be the same as the filtering used for full-length reads. To assign V/J genes and CDR3, sequences were annotated using PyIR, a Python wrapper for IgBLAST v1.9, with IMGT germline references. Reads were removed for weak V/J assignments (E-value above 1e-6), missing CDR3, stop codons, out-of-frame junctions, or ambiguous translated residues. V3J clonotypes were defined by identical inferred V gene, J gene, and CDR3 amino acid sequence. The percentage overlap between two repertoires was calculated by dividing the number of shared unique clonotypes by the size of the smaller repertoire. Repertoire richness was assessed with RTK rarefaction, the Chao1 estimator, and Recon v2.1 estimates of unobserved clonotypes. For all TCRbeta clonotypes obtained by the gDNA method from a few donors, generation probabilities were computed with OLGA. Held by TCRdb, this immuneACCESS table contains in-frame sequences only and omits some clones. Under half of the omission traces to an unresolved V gene where checked; the cause of the rest is unknown. The D gene and trimming were derived from the DNA, and the V and J assignments and clone size from that table. In this sample the table shows about 680,000 clones, about 92% of which occur a single time. Together, the top ten hold approximately 24% of the sample.

This clone occurred once. This receptor's antigen is unknown. No base qualities exist here, and no much larger clone lies one base off it. Via the germline V gene (reference sequence), CDR1 is GTSNPN and CDR2 SVGIG. Cut back by 3 bases and 1 base, the V and J ends lie 10 bases apart. The CDR3 holds 15 amino acids from the cysteine to the phenylalanine. CDR3 DNA is the only sequence kept; it has 45 bases, read in frame from the first base. The V gene is TRBV30 and the J gene is TRBJ2-6, with a weak D call of TRBD1 (5 bases match). Sequencing used naive CD8+ T cells sorted from blood. The cell subset or site label here, explained by the study, means: CD45RA+CCR7+. The TCR comes from a man in his thirties or forties in good health. At the DNA level, the sequence is TGTGCCTGGAGGCAGGGTGGGTCTGGGGCCAACGTCCTGACTTTC. It translates as CAWRQGGSGANVLTF.